These 11 T cell receptor beta chains originate from one sample sequenced in a study of shared clonotypes between healthy human individuals. The assay was immunoSEQ multiplex PCR, and TCRdb's table has in-frame clones only and misses some. This sample carries roughly 1 million clones, roughly 80% of them seen once, and the ten largest clones take 1.4%. The specimen was memory CD4+ T cells sorted from blood. Documented subset: CD45RA-negative fraction. These TCRs come from a man between 18 and 29 years old in good health.

The chain is built from TRBV19 and TRBJ2-1; the D gene could be TRBD1 or TRBD2 (6 bases each). Trimming cost V 0 bases and J 2 bases, with 14 bases left between them. CDR1 is LNHDA, CDR2 SQIVND, per germline (reference sequence). The CDR3 is 17 residues long. The CDR3 region has the DNA TGTGCCAGTAGTATAGATGGCCGAAGGGGGGCCTACAATGAGCAGTTCTTC. This translates into CASSIDGRRGAYNEQFF.

The J gene is TRBJ2-7, the V gene TRBV7-9; D is uncertain. V was pared by 2 bases and J by 6 bases, with 5 bases between. CDR1 is SEHNR, CDR2 FQNEAQ, per germline (reference sequence). The CDR3 has 11 amino acids. Here the CDR3 DNA reads TGTGCCAGCAGCTTATATCTCGAGCAGTACTTC. Protein sequence: CASSLYLEQYF.

The rearrangement joins TRBV5-1 to TRBJ2-4, with 13 nucleotides matching TRBD2. The CDR3 is made up of 17 amino acids. The V segment lost 5 bases and the J segment 5 bases; nucleotides outside the gene matches: 10. Germline V gene data show CDR1 as SGHRS and CDR2 as YFSETQ. CDR3 sequence reads: CASRGSLAGGPQNIQYF. The CDR3 coding sequence is TGCGCCAGCAGGGGTTCACTAGCGGGAGGGCCCCAAAACATTCAGTACTTC.

The V call is TRBV9, the J call TRBJ1-4; D might be TRBD1 (5 bases). CDR1 SGDLS and CDR2 YYNGEE come from the germline V gene. This CDR3 has 16 residues. Trimming cost V 0 bases and J 8 bases, with 17 bases left between them. CDR3 sequence (DNA): TGTGCCAGCAGCGTAGAAATCGGACAAAAGGGAGAAAAACTGTTTTTT. This codes for CASSVEIGQKGEKLFF.

The J gene is TRBJ1-3, the V gene TRBV6-6, with 9 bases that match TRBD1. The CDR3 extends over 16 amino acids. The germline V gene has CDR1 MNHNY and CDR2 SVGAGI (reference sequence). The J segment lost 8 bases and the V segment lost 6 bases, leaving 14 bases of the junction unmatched. The CDR3 sequence: CASRRSAQGAVDTIYF. CDR3 nucleotides: TGTGCCAGCAGACGGTCCGCACAGGGGGCTGTGGACACCATATATTTT.

The chain is built from TRBV18 and TRBJ1-6, with 11 bases that match TRBD1. Germline values: CDR1 KGHSH, CDR2 LQKENI. Trimming at V came to 4 bases and at J to 10 bases, leaving 12 bases not matched to a gene. The CDR3 covers 17 residues. This chain's CDR3 is CASSQQPGTGGRSPLHF. The DNA for the CDR3 is TGTGCCAGCTCACAACAACCTGGGACAGGGGGACGATCACCCCTCCACTTT.

V and J are TRBV5-1 and TRBJ2-2; no clear D gene. The CDR3 is made up of 14 amino acids. The germline V and J ends were trimmed by 2 bases and 6 bases, with 11 bases remaining between them. Germline lookup yields CDR1 SGHRS and CDR2 YFSETQ. CDR3 amino acids: CASSFDWGPGELFF. The CDR3 region has the DNA TGCGCCAGCAGCTTTGATTGGGGTCCCGGGGAGCTGTTTTTT. Combining the CDR3 with reference TRBV5-1 and TRBJ2-2 gives the whole variable domain KAGVTQTPRYLIKTRGQQVTLSCSPISGHRSVSWYQQTPGQGLQFLFEYFSETQRNKGNFPGRFSGRQFSNSRSEMNVSTLELGDSALYLCASSFDWGPGELFFGEGSRLTVL.

This clone appeared a few times. This chain connects TRBV7-9 to TRBJ2-2; 9 nucleotides match TRBD1. CDR1 and CDR2 from the germline V gene are SEHNR and FQNEAQ (reference sequence). This CDR3 has 16 residues. Germline trimming cut 4 bases from V and 3 bases from J; bases unmatched to any gene: 6. The CDR3 is CASSSGQGWDTGELFF. The CDR3 nucleotides read TGTGCCAGCAGCTCGGGACAGGGTTGGGACACCGGGGAGCTGTTTTTT.

This clone has just a few counts. The chain links TRBV30 to TRBJ2-1, with 9 bases fitting TRBD1. V lost 1 base, J lost 3 bases, and 7 bases stayed unmatched. The CDR3 consists of 16 residues. Germline CDR1 GTSNPN, CDR2 SVGIG (reference sequence). CDR3 sequence reads: CAWSGGQGQHYNEQFF. DNA of the CDR3: TGTGCCTGGAGTGGGGGACAGGGACAACACTACAATGAGCAGTTCTTC.

The count of this clone is one. V is TRBV6-5 and J is TRBJ1-4; D not certain. Germline lookup yields CDR1 MNHEY and CDR2 SVGAGI. Trimming removed 8 bases from V and 0 bases from J, with 13 bases in between. CDR3 length: 15 amino acids. This CDR3 is CASSSAQTTNEKLFF. The CDR3 DNA follows: TGTGCCAGCTCTTCCGCGCAGACAACTAATGAAAAACTGTTTTTT.

This clone was observed a single time. The rearrangement links TRBV5-4 to TRBJ2-1; 9 bases fit TRBD2. This CDR3 has 15 residues. Germline CDR1 and CDR2: SGHNT and YYREEE (reference sequence). Losses at the gene ends were 2 bases for V and 2 bases for J; bases not matched to a gene: 2. Here the CDR3 reads CASSLPSGAYNEQFF. In DNA form, the CDR3 reads TGTGCCAGCAGCTTACCTAGCGGGGCCTACAATGAGCAGTTCTTC.